Listed below are T cell receptor beta chains from one sample, sequenced in a study of blood T cells in healthy people across ages. TCRdb called the 5' RACE reads again in MiXCR, with one record for every CDR3 protein. Here the sample spans about 1.7 million distinct CDR3 sequences, over 25% being singletons. The sample comprised blood. The origin of the receptors is a woman aged 25 to 39 in good health. CDR3s include the opening cysteine and the closing phenylalanine or tryptophan. Each record gives: V gene, clone size, D gene, J gene, CDR3 DNA, CDR3 protein. A D gene is named only where the DNA matches it firmly. A clone size is listed for some rows: how often the clone was seen (once, few, many), or a class if it is expanded.

V: TRBV2; size: .; D: .; J: TRBJ2-7; DNA: TGTGCCAGCAGTGTCCAGGGGTACAGCTCCTACGAGCAGTACTTC; CDR3: CASSVQGYSSYEQYF
V: TRBV27; size: .; D: .; J: TRBJ2-3; DNA: TGTGCCAGCAGTTTATCGCCTACCGGGGATACGCAGTATTTT; CDR3: CASSLSPTGDTQYF
V: TRBV29-1; size: .; D: TRBD2; J: TRBJ2-2; DNA: TGCAGCGTTGCATCGGGGCGGGGGAGCGGGGAGCTGTTTTTT; CDR3: CSVASGRGSGELFF
V: TRBV6-1; size: few; D: .; J: TRBJ2-1; DNA: TGTGCCAGCACCCGAACGGGCGGGACCAGCTCCTACAATGAGCAGTTCTTC; CDR3: CASTRTGGTSSYNEQFF
V: TRBV5-1; size: many; D: .; J: TRBJ1-1; DNA: TGTGCCAGCAGCTCCGGGGCGAACACTGAAGCTTTCTTT; CDR3: CASSSGANTEAFF
V: TRBV5-1; size: .; D: .; J: TRBJ1-1; DNA: TGCGCCAGCAGCTTGGAAACAGCGAACACTGAAGCTTTCTTT; CDR3: CASSLETANTEAFF
V: TRBV7-2; size: many; D: .; J: TRBJ2-1; DNA: TGTGCCAGCAGCTTAGGAGGTATCGGGCGGAATGAGCAGTTCTTC; CDR3: CASSLGGIGRNEQFF
V: TRBV27; size: few; D: .; J: TRBJ1-2; DNA: TGTGCCAGTAGCCCGACGGACAGAAACTATGGCTACACCTTC; CDR3: CASSPTDRNYGYTF
V: TRBV9; size: few; D: .; J: TRBJ2-1; DNA: TGTGCCAGCAGCGTAGGCACGGGGCAGGGCGCCGAGCAGTTCTTC; CDR3: CASSVGTGQGAEQFF
V: TRBV28; size: many; D: TRBD1; J: TRBJ1-2; DNA: TGTGCCAGCAGTTCACAGGGGAATGGCTACACCTTC; CDR3: CASSSQGNGYTF
V: TRBV19; size: few; D: .; J: TRBJ2-1; DNA: TGTGCCAGTGGGTCGCGGGGTGAGGATGAGCAGTTCTTC; CDR3: CASGSRGEDEQFF
V: TRBV10-1; size: .; D: TRBD2; J: TRBJ2-1; DNA: TGCGTCAGCAGTGGAGGCGGGGGGGGAAATGGTGTGTACAATGAGCAGTTCTTC; CDR3: CVSSGGGGGNGVYNEQFF
V: TRBV7-2; size: many; D: .; J: TRBJ2-1; DNA: TGTGCCAGCGCACAACCTAACAGGCTATCCTTGTACAATGAGCAGTTCTTC; CDR3: CASAQPNRLSLYNEQFF
V: TRBV7-2; size: few; D: TRBD2; J: TRBJ2-5; DNA: TGTGCCAGCAGCTTGCCGGGGGGGCGGCAAGAGACCCAGTACTTC; CDR3: CASSLPGGRQETQYF
V: TRBV12-3/TRBV12-4; size: many; D: .; J: TRBJ2-7; DNA: TGTGCCAGCAGGCGGGACAGTTACTACGAGCAGTACTTC; CDR3: CASRRDSYYEQYF
V: TRBV7-2; size: many; D: .; J: TRBJ2-7; DNA: TGTGCCAGCAGCCCCTGGGACGGATCCTACGAGCAGTACTTC; CDR3: CASSPWDGSYEQYF
V: TRBV7-6; size: few; D: .; J: TRBJ2-1; DNA: TGTGCCAGCAGCTTAGGGGCTGGGGCAATTTCCTACAATGAGCAGTTCTTC; CDR3: CASSLGAGAISYNEQFF
V: TRBV14; size: .; D: .; J: TRBJ1-2; DNA: TGTGCCAGCAGCCAAGATATAGGGGAGCACTATGGCTACACCTTC; CDR3: CASSQDIGEHYGYTF
V: TRBV5-1; size: .; D: .; J: TRBJ1-1; DNA: TGCGCCAGCAGCTTGGCCTCCGGCCCCAACACTGAAGCTTTCTTT; CDR3: CASSLASGPNTEAFF
V: TRBV7-9; size: once; D: .; J: TRBJ1-5; DNA: TGTGCCAGCAGCTCTCATGGGTTCGGGTCCGGCCAGCCCCAGCATTTT; CDR3: CASSSHGFGSGQPQHF
V: TRBV20-1; size: many; D: TRBD2; J: TRBJ2-7; DNA: TGCAGTGCTAGAGATGCTAGCGGATTTTTCTCCTACGAGCAGTACTTC; CDR3: CSARDASGFFSYEQYF
V: TRBV7-9; size: once; D: .; J: TRBJ2-3; DNA: TGTGCCAGCAGCTTCCTCCTTCAGGCAGATACGCAGTATTTT; CDR3: CASSFLLQADTQYF
V: TRBV20-1; size: .; D: .; J: TRBJ2-3; DNA: TGCAGTGCTAGTGGGCGGGGAGTGGATACGCAGTATTTT; CDR3: CSASGRGVDTQYF
V: TRBV3-1; size: .; D: TRBD1; J: TRBJ1-2; DNA: TGTGCCAGCAGCCAACTACAGGGGGCAGACTATGGCTACACCTTC; CDR3: CASSQLQGADYGYTF
V: TRBV5-1; size: few; D: .; J: TRBJ2-3; DNA: TGCGCCAGCAGATCCCCAGGGCACACAGATACGCAGTATTTT; CDR3: CASRSPGHTDTQYF
V: TRBV6-6; size: few; D: .; J: TRBJ2-7; DNA: TGTGCCACCGCCCCAGGGATCCACGAGCAGTACTTC; CDR3: CATAPGIHEQYF
V: TRBV12-3/TRBV12-4; size: .; D: .; J: TRBJ2-7; DNA: TGTGCCAGCAGTTTACGCGCCGGAGGAGGAGGTCGGCAGTACTTC; CDR3: CASSLRAGGGGRQYF
V: TRBV12-3/TRBV12-4; size: few; D: .; J: TRBJ1-2; DNA: TGTGCCAGCAGTTTTGGAGGCGAGAATGGCTACACCTTC; CDR3: CASSFGGENGYTF
V: TRBV15; size: .; D: .; J: TRBJ2-7; DNA: TGTGCCACCAGCAAGCGGACTCTTGGCTACGAGCAGTACTTC; CDR3: CATSKRTLGYEQYF
V: TRBV30; size: few; D: .; J: TRBJ2-5; DNA: TGTGCCTGGACCCCTTTCCGGACAAGGGATGAGCAGTACTTC; CDR3: CAWTPFRTRDEQYF
V: TRBV7-2; size: many; D: .; J: TRBJ2-5; DNA: TGTGCCAGCAGCGCCTATCCGGACAGTCACGGGGAGACCCAGTACTTC; CDR3: CASSAYPDSHGETQYF
V: TRBV5-1; size: .; D: TRBD1; J: TRBJ1-1; DNA: TGCGCCAGCAGCGCTACAGGGGGCGCATCTGAAGCTTTCTTT; CDR3: CASSATGGASEAFF
V: TRBV7-2; size: .; D: TRBD2; J: TRBJ2-5; DNA: TGTGCCAGCAGCTTAGAGGGGACTATTAAGGGGGAGACCCAGTACTTC; CDR3: CASSLEGTIKGETQYF
V: TRBV7-2; size: few; D: TRBD2; J: TRBJ2-3; DNA: TGTGCCAGCAGCTCGATAGCGGGAGGGGACCCTAGCACAGATACGCAGTATTTT; CDR3: CASSSIAGGDPSTDTQYF
V: TRBV11-2; size: .; D: .; J: TRBJ2-1; DNA: TGTGCCAGCAGCTCCGTGGCAGGGAGATTCGAGCAGTTCTTC; CDR3: CASSSVAGRFEQFF
V: TRBV5-1; size: few; D: .; J: TRBJ2-5; DNA: TGCGCCAGCAGTTATAACAGGGAAGGAGAGACCCAGTACTTC; CDR3: CASSYNREGETQYF
V: TRBV2; size: .; D: TRBD2; J: TRBJ2-3; DNA: TGTGCCAGCACCCCTAGCGGGACGACAGATACGCAGTATTTT; CDR3: CASTPSGTTDTQYF
V: TRBV15; size: .; D: .; J: TRBJ2-6; DNA: TGTGCCACCAGCAGACCATATGGGGGGATCATCTCTGGGGCCAACGTCCTGACTTTC; CDR3: CATSRPYGGIISGANVLTF
V: TRBV12-3/TRBV12-4; size: .; D: TRBD1; J: TRBJ1-5; DNA: TGTGCCAGCAGTAAGGACAGGGATCAGCCCCAGCATTTT; CDR3: CASSKDRDQPQHF
V: TRBV18; size: many; D: .; J: TRBJ1-2; DNA: TGTGCCAGCAGTCCCGAGGCTAACTATGGCTACACCTTC; CDR3: CASSPEANYGYTF
V: TRBV20-1; size: few; D: TRBD1; J: TRBJ1-5; DNA: TGCAGTGCTAGAGATAGGACAGGGGGGATTAGAGGCCCCCAGCATTTT; CDR3: CSARDRTGGIRGPQHF
V: TRBV7-9; size: .; D: TRBD1; J: TRBJ1-1; DNA: TGTGCCAGCAGCTCCATCGACAGGGTTGACACTGAAGCTTTCTTT; CDR3: CASSSIDRVDTEAFF
V: TRBV2; size: few; D: .; J: TRBJ2-1; DNA: TGTGCCAGCAGAGGTAGGGAAAAAGGCAATGAGCAGTTCTTC; CDR3: CASRGREKGNEQFF
V: TRBV29-1; size: many; D: TRBD1; J: TRBJ2-7; DNA: TGCAGCGTTGAAGGTGACAGGGGGGGTGGCGGATACGAGCAGTACTTC; CDR3: CSVEGDRGGGGYEQYF
V: TRBV25-1; size: .; D: TRBD1; J: TRBJ1-2; DNA: TGTGCCAGCAGTGGAGGGGGCACCCTCGGCTACACCTTC; CDR3: CASSGGGTLGYTF
V: TRBV5-1; size: many; D: TRBD1; J: TRBJ2-7; DNA: TGCGCCAGCAGCCTCGACAGGGGGCACTACGAGCAGTACTTC; CDR3: CASSLDRGHYEQYF
V: TRBV5-5; size: many; D: .; J: TRBJ2-3; DNA: TGTGCCAGCAGCTTGTTTTGGGGTGTGTTGGATACGCAGTATTTT; CDR3: CASSLFWGVLDTQYF
V: TRBV11-3; size: .; D: .; J: TRBJ2-1; DNA: TGTGCCAGCAGCTCCGGAGTTCTAAAGGGCTACAATGAGCAGTTCTTC; CDR3: CASSSGVLKGYNEQFF
V: TRBV6-5; size: few; D: .; J: TRBJ2-3; DNA: TGTGCCAGCAGCCCAGACACGGCAGGGAGGTCAGATACGCAGTATTTT; CDR3: CASSPDTAGRSDTQYF